A single sample is the source of the 8 T cell receptor beta chains below, sequenced in a study of control samples from healthy donors and cancer patients. Clones were read by immunoSEQ multiplex PCR, and TCRdb kept only the in-frame ones, dropping some. The sample records tens of thousands of clones, around 85% being singletons. The sequenced material came from PBMCs. These TCRs come from a man aged 65 to 85 with lung cancer.

J is TRBJ2-4 and V is TRBV21-1; the table names TRBD1, a call not compared with the DNA. TRBV21-1 is a documented pseudogene. The CDR3 has 13 amino acids. In DNA, the CDR3 is TGTGCCAGCAGGGACAGGGCAGAAAACATTCAGTACTTC. As protein: CASRDRAENIQYF.

As to this clone: At the DNA level, this CDR3 is encoded by other sequences in the same sample as well. The chain carries TRBV7-3 and TRBJ2-3, with D unresolved. CDR1 and CDR2 (germline): SGHTA, FQGTGA. The CDR3 has 13 amino acids. The ends were cut back, 2 bases at V and 0 bases at J, with 3 bases in the middle. CDR3 DNA sequence: TGTGCCAGCAGCTTAGTTAGCACAGATACGCAGTATTTT. Residues: CASSLVSTDTQYF.

This rearrangement joins TRBV5-1 to TRBJ1-5; 8 nucleotides line up with TRBD1. The CDR3 has 17 amino acids. Unmatched junction bases numbered 7, after V lost 0 bases and J lost 2 bases. Germline CDR1 and CDR2: SGHRS and YFSETQ. CDR3 loop: CASSLGTTGGGNQPQHF. CDR3 nucleotide sequence: TGCGCCAGCAGCTTGGGAACAACAGGGGGTGGCAATCAGCCCCAGCATTTT.

The chain has TRBV30 and TRBJ1-2; D is undetermined. V was shortened by 0 bases and J by 8 bases, with 16 bases between the two germline ends. Germline V gene data show CDR1 as GTSNPN and CDR2 as SVGIG (reference sequence). The CDR3 length is 14 residues. The CDR3 DNA reads as TGTGCCTGGAGTGTAGGCGGATTCTCGGGCGGCTACACCTTC. It translates to CAWSVGGFSGGYTF. The full variable domain, with the rest looked up from reference TRBV30 and TRBJ1-2, is SQTIHQWPATLVQPVGSPLSLECTVEGTSNPNLYWYRQAAGRGLQLLFYSVGIGQISSEVPQNLSASRPQDRQFILSSKKLLLSDSGFYLCAWSVGGFSGGYTFGSGTRLTVV.

The chain combines TRBV5-1 with TRBJ2-7, with D hard to call. The V and J ends lost 4 bases and 4 bases respectively, with 18 bases between them. Germline V lookup: CDR1 SGHRS, CDR2 YFSETQ. The CDR3 covers 15 residues. The CDR3 region is CASSLEERSPYEQYF. The CDR3 DNA reads TGCGCCAGCAGCCTCGAGGAAAGGTCGCCGTACGAGCAGTACTTC.

As to this clone: The sample holds other DNA sequences that translate to the same CDR3. The chain is built from TRBV3-1 (or the pseudogene TRBV3-2) and TRBJ2-2, with 7 bases matching TRBD2. The V and J ends lost 1 base and 7 bases, in that order; junction bases with no gene match: 0. Germline-derived CDR1 and CDR2 are LGHDT and YNNKEL (reference sequence). This CDR3 is 13 amino acids long. In DNA, the CDR3 is TGTGCCAGCAGCCAAGGGGGGGGCGGGGAGCTGTTTTTT. This translates into CASSQGGGGELFF.

The chain recombines TRBV6-4 with TRBJ2-3; D possibly corresponds to TRBD1 (6 bases). The V gene lost 0 bases and the J gene lost 4 bases, with 11 bases spanning the gap. The CDR3 consists of 15 residues. CDR1 is MRHNA, CDR2 SNTAGT, per germline. This CDR3 reads CASSDSGSGADTQYF. As DNA, the CDR3 is TGTGCCAGCAGTGACTCAGGGTCAGGGGCAGATACGCAGTATTTT.

The J gene is TRBJ2-5, the V gene TRBV3-1 (or the pseudogene TRBV3-2); unclear D gene. Trimming shortened V by 4 bases and J by 5 bases, and 11 bases separated the two germline ends. Germline CDR1 reads LGHDT; CDR2 reads YNNKEL (reference sequence). This CDR3 is built from 13 residues. CDR3 nucleotide sequence: TGTGCCAGCAGCCCGGCCGACCGGGAGACCCAGTACTTC. Its translation: CASSPADRETQYF.